This TCR beta chain was retrieved from a study of cytomegalovirus exposure and HLA in healthy donors. A word on this clone: Its matching antigen is unknown.

Trimming took 3 bases from V and 6 from J; bases not matched to a gene: 7. This CDR3 has 15 residues. Germline V gene data show CDR1 as MRHNA and CDR2 as SNTAGT. Both 60 Vbeta primers and 13 Jbeta primers went into the PCR. Measured with immunoSEQ multiplex PCR; TCRdb has only the in-frame clones, and not every one. There are roughly 120,000 clones in the sample, with under 3.5% held by the top ten. General study points: Being productive about 87% or about 30% of the time was typical of most TCR beta V segments in an earlier analysis.

The V call is TRBV6-4, the J call TRBJ2-1; TRBD2 agrees at 8 bases. The receptor's source is a man aged 25-45 years in good health and CMV-seronegative. Sequenced sample: PBMCs. This chain's CDR3 is CASSEYAGGSNEQFF. The CDR3 DNA sequence: TGTGCCAGCAGTGAGTACGCGGGAGGTTCCAATGAGCAGTTCTTC.